This entry lists 12 T cell receptor beta chains sequenced from one sample in a study of Ad26.COV2.S vaccination and SARS-CoV-2 variants. Treatment here: 15 to 20 received Ad26.COV2.S at low or high dose, single or two shots; roughly five received placebo; per-sample allocation not given. Collection of the samples took place on day 63 after the first injection of vaccine or placebo. TCRdb's table, derived via immunoSEQ multiplex PCR, lists solely in-frame clones and lacks some. The repertoire consists of approximately 410,000 clones, with 85% to 90% occurring once and the leading ten covering 3.6%. The sample consisted of peripheral blood, taken in a trial of Ad26.COV2.S vaccine versus placebo. The receptors here all came from a person between 18 and 60 years old who received the Ad26.COV2.S COVID-19 vaccine or a placebo.

The chain employs TRBV28 and TRBJ1-2, with 10 positions matching TRBD1. Looked up from germline, CDR1 is MDHEN and CDR2 is SYDVKM. The V gene end was trimmed by 6 bases and the J gene end by 8 bases; junction bases not matched to a gene: 9. The length of the CDR3 is 14 residues. As DNA, the CDR3 is TGTGCCAGCAGCAGACAGGGGGCTGTATGGGGCTACACCTTC. Translated, it gives CASSRQGAVWGYTF.

The chain is built from TRBV30 and TRBJ1-1; 7 nucleotides line up with TRBD1. CDR1 GTSNPN and CDR2 SVGIG come from the germline V gene (reference sequence). With 5 bases clipped from V and 3 bases from J, the junction kept 6 bases outside the gene matches. CDR3 length: 13 residues. The DNA of the CDR3 is TGTGCCTGGTCGGTTCAGGGGGACACTGAAGCTTTCTTT. This sequence encodes CAWSVQGDTEAFF.

V and J are TRBV29-1 and TRBJ1-2, with D perhaps matching TRBD1 (5 bases). V was shortened by 3 bases and J by 3 bases, with 8 bases between the two germline ends. CDR1 and CDR2 from the germline V gene are SQVTM and ANQGSEA. The CDR3 sequence is 12 residues long. DNA for the CDR3: TGCAGCGTTGACCAGGGTCACTATGGCTACACCTTC. This encodes CSVDQGHYGYTF.

This chain joins TRBV28 and TRBJ1-5, with D hard to call. The CDR3 runs to 17 residues. V was trimmed by 2 bases and J by 6 bases, leaving 20 bases between them. CDR1 and CDR2 from the germline V gene are MDHEN and SYDVKM. The CDR3, as DNA: TGTGCCAGCAGTTTACCCGCGGAAGGGATGGTCAGTCAGCCCCAGCATTTT. This gives the protein CASSLPAEGMVSQPQHF.

This rearrangement joins TRBV7-9 to TRBJ1-6, with 7 positions matching TRBD1. J gave up 0 bases and V 1 base, and 6 bases lay outside the gene matches. Germline CDR1 and CDR2: SEHNR and FQNEAQ (reference sequence). The CDR3 sequence is 18 residues long. This CDR3 reads CASSLGAGQSSYNSPLHF. The CDR3, as DNA: TGTGCCAGCAGCTTAGGCGCGGGACAGAGCTCCTATAATTCACCCCTCCACTTT. The variable domain in full, completed from reference TRBV7-9 and TRBJ1-6, reads DTGVSQNPRHKITKRGQNVTFRCDPISEHNRLYWYRQTLGQGPEFLTYFQNEAQLEKSRLLSDRFSAERPKGSFSTLEIQRTEQGDSAMYLCASSLGAGQSSYNSPLHFGNGTRLTVT.

A few counts support this clone. The chain employs TRBV19 and TRBJ2-7; the match to TRBD1 covers 10 bases. Germline V gene sequence: CDR1 LNHDA, CDR2 SQIVND (reference sequence). Losses at the gene ends were 6 bases for V and 3 bases for J; bases not matched to a gene: 2. This CDR3 is 13 amino acids long. The CDR3 sequence: CASSGQGGYEQYF. Here the CDR3 DNA reads TGTGCCAGTAGCGGACAGGGGGGCTACGAGCAGTACTTC. Full variable domain (remainder filled in from reference TRBV19 and TRBJ2-7): DGGITQSPKYLFRKEGQNVTLSCEQNLNHDAMYWYRQDPGQGLRLIYYSQIVNDFQKGDIAEGYSVSREKKESFPLTVTSAQKNPTAFYLCASSGQGGYEQYFGPGTRLTVT.

J is TRBJ1-6 and V is TRBV21-1; no check of the table's D call, TRBD1, against the DNA was made. TRBV21-1 counts as a pseudogene. The CDR3 has 16 residues. The chain's CDR3 is CASRLCGDRRNSPLHF. Written as DNA, the CDR3 is TGTGCCAGCAGACTATGCGGGGACAGACGGAATTCACCCCTCCACTTT.

The CDR3 here is CASSVDVERAQYF. CDR3 nucleotides: TGTGCCAGCAGCGTAGATGTGGAGAGGGCGCAGTATTTT. V is TRBV9 and J is TRBJ2-3; perhaps TRBD2 as D (5 bases). From germline, CDR1 is SGDLS and CDR2 YYNGEE. The CDR3 is 13 residues long. Trimming took 0 bases from V and 10 from J, leaving 12 bases between them.

The chain joins TRBV27 to TRBJ2-2, with D uncertain. The CDR3 spans 16 residues. The germline CDR1 and CDR2 sequences are MNHEY and SMNVEV (reference sequence). V gave up 8 bases and J gave up 2 bases, with 18 bases separating them. This CDR3 is CASSKVSSGNTGELFF. CDR3 DNA: TGTGCCAGCTCCAAGGTTAGCTCTGGAAACACCGGGGAGCTGTTTTTT.

V usage is TRBV11-2 and J usage is TRBJ1-6; maybe TRBD1 (5 bases). Germline assignment: CDR1 SGHAT and CDR2 FQNNGV. The V and J ends lost 5 bases and 7 bases respectively, with 6 bases between them. The CDR3 sequence is 12 residues long. The CDR3 sequence is CASSRGNSPLHF. DNA for the CDR3: TGTGCCAGCAGCAGGGGAAATTCACCCCTCCACTTT. The entire variable domain, with the rest obtained from reference TRBV11-2 and TRBJ1-6, is as follows: EAGVAQSPRYKIIEKRQSVAFWCNPISGHATLYWYQQILGQGPKLLIQFQNNGVVDDSQLPKDRFSAERLKGVDSTLKIQPAKLEDSAVYLCASSRGNSPLHFGNGTRLTVT.

The genes are TRBV18 and TRBJ2-4; D is ambiguous. From germline, CDR1 is KGHSH and CDR2 LQKENI. This CDR3 comprises 15 residues. V lost 5 bases and J 0 bases, leaving 11 bases between the germline ends. The CDR3 here is CASSETTLAKNIQYF. The CDR3 nucleotides read TGTGCCAGCTCAGAGACAACACTAGCCAAAAACATTCAGTACTTC.

V is TRBV6-5 and J is TRBJ2-2, with D unresolved. Germline V gene lookup returns CDR1 MNHEY and CDR2 SVGAGI. The germline V and J ends were trimmed by 6 bases and 8 bases, with 10 bases remaining between them. The CDR3 has 12 amino acids. In DNA form, the CDR3 reads TGTGCCAGCAGCCCGTTGGGAGGGGAGCTGTTTTTT. It codes for CASSPLGGELFF.